This T cell receptor beta chain was captured by sequencing in a study of cytomegalovirus exposure and HLA in healthy donors. Study details: A prior study identified over 100 million unique TCR beta sequences from 150 million to 200 million T cells.

Findings of the study overall: Available immune exposure information covered CMV serostatus only. Later analysis identified 16,000 or so TCR beta sequences associated with HLA alleles, using a false discovery rate threshold of 0.05.

PCR employed 60 Vbeta and 13 Jbeta primers. Profiled with immunoSEQ multiplex PCR; TCRdb holds only in-frame clones, not every one. The repertoire consists of more than 150,000 clones, with roughly 84% occurring once and the leading ten covering about 0.4%. Germline CDR1 reads SNHLY; CDR2 reads FYNNEI. Trimming pared 10 bases from V and 5 bases from J, leaving 15 bases between. This CDR3 contains 13 residues. In regard to this clone: Its antigen is as yet unknown.

V usage is TRBV2 and J usage is TRBJ2-1, with D possibly matching TRBD2 (6 bases). The source of this sequence is a boy aged 2 to 10 in good health and CMV-seronegative. Sequences were obtained from PBMCs. The CDR3 loop is CATLAVRDNEQFF. DNA of the CDR3: TGTGCCACCTTAGCGGTGCGGGACAATGAGCAGTTCTTC.